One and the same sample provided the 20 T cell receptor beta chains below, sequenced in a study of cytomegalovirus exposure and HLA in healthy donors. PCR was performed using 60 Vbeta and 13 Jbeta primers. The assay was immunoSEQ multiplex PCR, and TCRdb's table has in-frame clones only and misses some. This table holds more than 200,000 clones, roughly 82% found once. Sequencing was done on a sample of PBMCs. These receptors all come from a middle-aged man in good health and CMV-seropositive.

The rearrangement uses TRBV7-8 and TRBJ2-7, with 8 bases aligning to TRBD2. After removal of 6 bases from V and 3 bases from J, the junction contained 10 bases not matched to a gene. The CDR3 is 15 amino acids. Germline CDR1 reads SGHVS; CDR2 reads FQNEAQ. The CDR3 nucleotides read TGTGCCAGCAGACCCAGCGGGAGAAATCGCTACGAGCAGTACTTC. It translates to CASRPSGRNRYEQYF.

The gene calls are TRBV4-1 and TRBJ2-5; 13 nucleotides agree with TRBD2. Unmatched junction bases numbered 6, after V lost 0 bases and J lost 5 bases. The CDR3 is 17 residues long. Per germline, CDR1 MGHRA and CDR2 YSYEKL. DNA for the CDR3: TGCGCCAGCAGCCAAGAACTAGCGGGAGGGCCAGGGGAGACCCAGTACTTC. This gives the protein CASSQELAGGPGETQYF.

In DNA form, the CDR3 reads TGTGCCAGCAGTCTCGGACTAGCGGGCGCCTACGAGCAGTACGTC. Protein product: CASSLGLAGAYEQYV. This rearrangement joins TRBV6-6 to TRBJ2-7; 11 bases align to TRBD2. The CDR3 contains 15 residues. Per germline, CDR1 MNHNY and CDR2 SVGAGI (reference sequence). Germline trimming cut 5 bases from V and 2 bases from J; bases unmatched to any gene: 5.

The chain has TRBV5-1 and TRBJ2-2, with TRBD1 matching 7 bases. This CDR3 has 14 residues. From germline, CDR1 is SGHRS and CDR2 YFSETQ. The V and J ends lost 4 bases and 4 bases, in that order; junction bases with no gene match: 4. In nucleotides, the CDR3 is TGCGCCAGCAGCCTAGGGACAGCCACCGGGGAGCTGTTTTTT. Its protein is CASSLGTATGELFF.

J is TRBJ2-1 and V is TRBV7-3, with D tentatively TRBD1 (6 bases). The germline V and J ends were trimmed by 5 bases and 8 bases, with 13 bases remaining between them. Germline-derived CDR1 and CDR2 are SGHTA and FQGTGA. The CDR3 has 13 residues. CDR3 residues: CASSLGHPDEQFF. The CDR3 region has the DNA TGTGCCAGCAGCCTGGGACACCCAGATGAGCAGTTCTTC.

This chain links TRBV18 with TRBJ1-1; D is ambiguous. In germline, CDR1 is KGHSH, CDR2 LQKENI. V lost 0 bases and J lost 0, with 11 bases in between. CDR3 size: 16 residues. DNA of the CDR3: TGTGCCAGCTCACCACCCCCGACTGATATGAACACTGAAGCTTTCTTT. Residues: CASSPPPTDMNTEAFF.

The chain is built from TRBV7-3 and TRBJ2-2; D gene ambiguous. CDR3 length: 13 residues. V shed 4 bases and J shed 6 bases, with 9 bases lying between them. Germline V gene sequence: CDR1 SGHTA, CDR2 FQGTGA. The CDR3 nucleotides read TGTGCCAGCAGCTCAATAAGCTCCGGGGAGCTGTTTTTT. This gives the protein CASSSISSGELFF.

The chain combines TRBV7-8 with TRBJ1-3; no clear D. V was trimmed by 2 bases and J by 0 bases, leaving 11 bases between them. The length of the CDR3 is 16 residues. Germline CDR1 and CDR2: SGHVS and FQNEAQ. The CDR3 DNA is TGTGCCAGCAGCTTATTCGGGAAACCCTCTGGAAACACCATATATTTT. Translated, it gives CASSLFGKPSGNTIYF.

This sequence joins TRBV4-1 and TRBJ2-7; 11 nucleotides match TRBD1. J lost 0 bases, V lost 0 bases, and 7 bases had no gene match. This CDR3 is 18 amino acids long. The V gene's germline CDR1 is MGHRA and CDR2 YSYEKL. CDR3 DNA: TGCGCCAGCAGCCAAGACCCGGACAGGGGGCTAATCTCCTACGAGCAGTACTTC. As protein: CASSQDPDRGLISYEQYF.

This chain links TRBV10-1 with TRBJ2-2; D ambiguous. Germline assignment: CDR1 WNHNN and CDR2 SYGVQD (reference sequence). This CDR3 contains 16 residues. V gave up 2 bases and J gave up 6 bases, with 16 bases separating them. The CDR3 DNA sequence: TGCGCCAGCAGTGAGATTCGACTGTCAAACCCCGGGGAGCTGTTTTTT. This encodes CASSEIRLSNPGELFF.

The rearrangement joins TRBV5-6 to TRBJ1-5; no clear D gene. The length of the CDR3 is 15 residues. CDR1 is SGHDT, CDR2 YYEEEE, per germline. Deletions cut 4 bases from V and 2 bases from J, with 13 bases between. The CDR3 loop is CASSLKGVGNQPQHF. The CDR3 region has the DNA TGTGCCAGCAGCCTCAAGGGAGTGGGCAATCAGCCCCAGCATTTT.

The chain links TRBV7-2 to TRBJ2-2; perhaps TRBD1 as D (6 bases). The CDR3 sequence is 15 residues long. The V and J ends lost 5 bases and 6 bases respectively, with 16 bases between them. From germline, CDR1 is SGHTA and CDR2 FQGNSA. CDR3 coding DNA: TGTGCCAGCAGCCCCCTGGGGGCTGATGCCGGGGAGCTGTTTTTT. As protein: CASSPLGADAGELFF.

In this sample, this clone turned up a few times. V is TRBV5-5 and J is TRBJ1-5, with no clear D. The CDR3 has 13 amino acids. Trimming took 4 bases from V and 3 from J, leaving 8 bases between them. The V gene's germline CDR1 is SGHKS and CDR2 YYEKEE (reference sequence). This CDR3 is CASSRSYNQPQHF. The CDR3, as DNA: TGTGCCAGCAGCCGTTCTTACAATCAGCCCCAGCATTTT.

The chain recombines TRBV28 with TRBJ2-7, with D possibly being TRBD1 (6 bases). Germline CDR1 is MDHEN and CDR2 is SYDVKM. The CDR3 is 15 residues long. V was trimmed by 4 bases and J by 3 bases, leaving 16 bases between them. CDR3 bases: TGTGCCAGCAGTTCACCCCACTTAGGGGGCTACGAGCAGTACTTC. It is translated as CASSSPHLGGYEQYF.

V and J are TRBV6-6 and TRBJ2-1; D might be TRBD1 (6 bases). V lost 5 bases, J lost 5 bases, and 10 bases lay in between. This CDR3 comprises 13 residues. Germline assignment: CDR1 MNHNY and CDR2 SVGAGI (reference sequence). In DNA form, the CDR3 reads TGTGCCAGCAGTGGGACACATAACAATGAGCAGTTCTTC. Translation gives CASSGTHNNEQFF.

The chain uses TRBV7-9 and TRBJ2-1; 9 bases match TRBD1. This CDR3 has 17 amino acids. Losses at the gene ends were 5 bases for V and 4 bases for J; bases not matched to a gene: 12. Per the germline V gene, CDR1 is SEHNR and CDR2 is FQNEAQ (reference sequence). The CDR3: CASSPARDRAFYNEQFF. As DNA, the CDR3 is TGTGCCAGCAGCCCAGCGAGGGACAGGGCTTTTTACAATGAGCAGTTCTTC.

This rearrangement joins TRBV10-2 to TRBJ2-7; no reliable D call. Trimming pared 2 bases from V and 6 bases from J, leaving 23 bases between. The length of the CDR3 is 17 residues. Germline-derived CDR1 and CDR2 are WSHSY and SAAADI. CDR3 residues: CASSEPTTDKQTSEQYV. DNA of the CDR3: TGCGCCAGCAGTGAGCCCACAACCGATAAACAGACATCCGAGCAGTACGTC.

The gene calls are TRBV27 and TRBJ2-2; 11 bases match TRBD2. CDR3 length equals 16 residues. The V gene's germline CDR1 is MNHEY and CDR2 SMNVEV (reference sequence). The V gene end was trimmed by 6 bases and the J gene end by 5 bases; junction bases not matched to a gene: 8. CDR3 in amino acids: CASRPTSGRGTGELFF. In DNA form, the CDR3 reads TGTGCCAGCAGGCCTACTAGCGGGAGAGGGACCGGGGAGCTGTTTTTT.

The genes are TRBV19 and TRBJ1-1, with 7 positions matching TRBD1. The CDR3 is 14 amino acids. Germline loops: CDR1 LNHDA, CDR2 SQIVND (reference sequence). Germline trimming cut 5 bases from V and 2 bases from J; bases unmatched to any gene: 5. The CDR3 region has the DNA TGTGCCAGTAGTCTGGGACAGATAAACACTGAAGCTTTCTTT. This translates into CASSLGQINTEAFF.

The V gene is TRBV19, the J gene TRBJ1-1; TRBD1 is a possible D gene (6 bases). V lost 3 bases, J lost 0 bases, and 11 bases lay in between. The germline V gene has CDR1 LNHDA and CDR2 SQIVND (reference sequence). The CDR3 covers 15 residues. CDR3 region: CASSMGHRMNTEAFF. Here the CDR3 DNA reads TGTGCCAGTAGTATGGGACACAGGATGAACACTGAAGCTTTCTTT.